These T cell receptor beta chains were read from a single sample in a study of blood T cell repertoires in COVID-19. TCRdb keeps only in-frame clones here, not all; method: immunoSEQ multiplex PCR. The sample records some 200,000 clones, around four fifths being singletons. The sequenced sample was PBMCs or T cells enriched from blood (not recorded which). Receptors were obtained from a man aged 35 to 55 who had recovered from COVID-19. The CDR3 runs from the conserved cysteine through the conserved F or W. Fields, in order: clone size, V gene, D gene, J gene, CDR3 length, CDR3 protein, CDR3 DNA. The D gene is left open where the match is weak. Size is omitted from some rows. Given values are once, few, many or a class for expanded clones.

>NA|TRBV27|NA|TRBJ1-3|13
CASSPRSGNTIYF
TGTGCCAGCAGTCCCCGCTCTGGAAACACCATATATTTT
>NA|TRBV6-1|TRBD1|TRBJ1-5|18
CASSEGDRDYYSNQPQHF
TGTGCCAGCAGTGAAGGGGACAGGGATTACTATAGCAATCAGCCCCAGCATTTT
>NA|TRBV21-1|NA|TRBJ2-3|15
CASSKVDPRGDTQYF
TGTGCCAGCAGCAAAGTAGACCCTCGGGGGGATACGCAGTATTTT
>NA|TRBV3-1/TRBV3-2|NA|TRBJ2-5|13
CASSLSGQETQYF
TGTGCCAGCAGCCTTAGCGGCCAAGAGACCCAGTACTTC
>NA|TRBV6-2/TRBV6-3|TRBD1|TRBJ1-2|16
CASSYAVTGGINGYTF
TGTGCCAGCAGTTACGCGGTGACAGGGGGAATAAATGGCTACACCTTC
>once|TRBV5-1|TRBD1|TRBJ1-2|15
CASSLSAGGGYGYTF
TGCGCCAGCAGCTTGTCGGCAGGGGGCGGCTATGGCTACACCTTC
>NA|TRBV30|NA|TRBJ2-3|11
CAWSRRNTQYF
TGTGCCTGGAGTAGGCGGAATACGCAGTATTTT
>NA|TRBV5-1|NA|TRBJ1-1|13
CASSLSRDTEAFF
TGCGCCAGCAGCTTATCCCGGGACACTGAAGCTTTCTTT
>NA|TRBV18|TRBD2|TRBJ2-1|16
CASSPPGLAGGNEQFF
TGTGCCAGCTCACCACCGGGACTAGCGGGAGGGAATGAGCAGTTCTTC
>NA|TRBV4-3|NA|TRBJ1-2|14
CASSPFGLDYGYTF
TGCGCCAGCAGCCCCTTCGGACTTGACTATGGCTACACCTTC
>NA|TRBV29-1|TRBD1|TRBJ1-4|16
CSVLGTGKAANEKLFF
TGCAGCGTTCTTGGGACAGGGAAGGCCGCTAATGAAAAACTGTTTTTT
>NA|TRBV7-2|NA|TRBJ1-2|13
CASSLDSLKGYTF
TGTGCCAGCAGCTTGGACAGTCTCAAGGGCTACACCTTC
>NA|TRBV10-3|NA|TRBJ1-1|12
CAISEPGHEAFF
TGTGCCATCAGTGAGCCCGGACATGAAGCTTTCTTT
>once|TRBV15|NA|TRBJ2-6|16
CATSRLRDAGANVLTF
TGTGCCACCAGCAGACTCAGGGATGCGGGGGCCAACGTCCTGACTTTC
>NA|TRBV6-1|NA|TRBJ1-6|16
CASSDGGGAFHSPLHF
TGTGCCAGCAGTGACGGGGGAGGGGCCTTTCACTCACCCCTCCACTTT
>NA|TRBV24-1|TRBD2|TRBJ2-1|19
CATSDGGLAGLGSYNEQFF
TGTGCCACCAGTGATGGGGGACTAGCGGGCTTAGGCTCCTACAATGAGCAGTTCTTC
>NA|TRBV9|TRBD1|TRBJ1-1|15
CASSPRQGLSTEAFF
TGTGCCAGCAGCCCAAGACAGGGGTTGAGCACTGAAGCTTTCTTT
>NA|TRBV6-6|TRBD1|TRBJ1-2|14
CASSFLQGAYGYTF
TGTGCCAGCAGTTTCCTTCAGGGGGCCTATGGCTACACCTTC
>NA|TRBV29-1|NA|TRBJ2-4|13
CSVIPTGSGIQYF
TGCAGCGTAATACCAACAGGTTCCGGCATTCAGTACTTC
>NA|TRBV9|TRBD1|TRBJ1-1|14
CASSGQGQDTEAFF
TGTGCCAGCAGCGGACAGGGGCAGGACACTGAAGCTTTCTTT
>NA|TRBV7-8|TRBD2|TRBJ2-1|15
CASSFSGRASNEQFF
TGTGCCAGCAGCTTTAGCGGGAGGGCCTCCAATGAGCAGTTCTTC
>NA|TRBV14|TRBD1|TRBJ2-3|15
CASSLLQGVTDTQYF
TGTGCCAGCAGCCTGCTCCAGGGGGTGACAGATACGCAGTATTTT
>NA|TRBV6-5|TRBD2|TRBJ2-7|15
CASSRTSGASYEQYF
TGTGCCAGCAGCCGAACTAGCGGCGCCTCCTACGAGCAGTACTTC
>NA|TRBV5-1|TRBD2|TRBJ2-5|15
CASSLDGTRGETQYF
TGCGCCAGCAGCTTGGATGGGACTAGGGGAGAGACCCAGTACTTC
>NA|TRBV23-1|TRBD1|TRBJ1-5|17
CASSQARDRRFEQPQHF
TGCGCCAGCAGTCAAGCCCGGGACAGGCGATTTGAGCAGCCCCAGCATTTT
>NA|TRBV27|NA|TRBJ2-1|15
CASSVSGPSYNEQFF
TGTGCCAGCAGTGTCAGCGGCCCATCCTACAATGAGCAGTTCTTC
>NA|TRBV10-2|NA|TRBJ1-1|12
CASSERYTEAFF
TGCGCCAGCAGTGAGCGGTACACTGAAGCTTTCTTT
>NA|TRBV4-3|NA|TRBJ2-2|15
CASSQGTGGSGELFF
TGCGCCAGCAGCCAAGGGACAGGAGGGTCCGGGGAGCTGTTTTTT
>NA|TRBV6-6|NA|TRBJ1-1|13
CASRTQLNTEAFF
TGTGCCAGTAGGACACAGTTGAACACTGAAGCTTTCTTT
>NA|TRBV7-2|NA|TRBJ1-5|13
CASSLIYNQPQHF
TGTGCCAGCAGCTTGATCTACAATCAGCCCCAGCATTTT
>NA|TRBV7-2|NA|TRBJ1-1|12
CASSPWRTEAFF
TGTGCCAGCAGCCCCTGGAGGACTGAAGCTTTCTTT
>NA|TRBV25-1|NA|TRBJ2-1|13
CASSEMAHDEQFF
TGTGCCAGCAGTGAGATGGCCCACGATGAGCAGTTCTTC
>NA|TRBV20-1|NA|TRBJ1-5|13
CSASDNSNQPQHF
TGCAGTGCTAGTGACAATAGCAATCAGCCCCAGCATTTT
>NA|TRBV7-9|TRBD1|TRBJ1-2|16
CASSLAVGTALYGYTF
TGTGCCAGCAGCTTAGCGGTCGGGACAGCCCTCTATGGCTACACCTTC
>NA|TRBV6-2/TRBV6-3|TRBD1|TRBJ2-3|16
CASSPGQEIRTDTQYF
TGTGCCAGCAGTCCAGGACAGGAAATACGCACAGATACGCAGTATTTT
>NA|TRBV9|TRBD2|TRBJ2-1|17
CASSTQTSGGIYNEQFF
TGTGCCAGCAGCACCCAGACTAGCGGAGGGATTTACAATGAGCAGTTCTTC